The TCR beta chain described here comes from a study of cytomegalovirus exposure and HLA in healthy donors (dated by TCRdb to 2017 to 2019). With respect to the entire study: According to an earlier analysis of 450 to 650 of the donors, some 170 million T cells yielded some 120 million unique TCR beta sequences and approximately 300 Gb of sequence data. The genetic ancestry cluster associated with self-reported Caucasian donors included 65% to 90% of the roughly 400 genotyped donors. A separate validation cohort of 100 to 150 different subjects was used in addition to the roughly 620-subject first cohort. Using immunosequencing, the study profiled T cell repertoires from 500 to 800 subjects and related those repertoires to cytomegalovirus serostatus. Typing coverage varied by locus: roughly 629-640 donors for A, B, C, DRB1 and DQB1; approximately 500 for DQA1; over 600 for DPA1; roughly 450 for DPB1. Four or five DR-DQ haplotypes were handled as single units for association and clustering because linkage in the cohort was strong. Donor age, sex, ethnicity and CMV serostatus were collected together with the repertoire data. To predict cytomegalovirus infection status, the study combined high-throughput TCR immunosequencing, statistical association of individual TCRs with disease status, and machine learning. Genome-wide SNP genotypes for about three fifths of the roughly 670 donors were used in a later genetic analysis, which treated that subset as a discovery cohort. Every discovery cohort repertoire had been produced on one sequencing platform. A later analysis re-examined previously published TCR beta repertoires from roughly 650 donors and added high-resolution HLA genotyping to investigate patterns of TCR occurrence. An earlier analysis of several hundred of the donors applied high-throughput TCR beta sequencing to assess whether each TCR beta V gene segment acted as functional or pseudogenic. Among about 400 genotyped donors of the cohort, an average of about 220,000 unique TCR beta nucleotide sequences was sequenced per donor, of which about 19% were non-productive. The aim of the study was to test whether cataloging public T cell receptors could identify signatures of past pathogen exposure. Rather than drawing on any new phenotypic data, the later analysis identified candidate immune exposures from TCR beta sequences and the way those sequences occurred across donors. Class I and class II HLA loci were covered by the typing at four-digit resolution. Roughly 300 gigabases of sequencing data and 70 million to 100 million unique TCR sequences made up an early release that covered approximately 620 HLA-typed donors.

For this chain, trimming is 7 bases at the V end and 3 bases at the J end, and the number of junction bases without a gene match is 7. There are 14 amino acids in the CDR3, from cysteine to phenylalanine inclusive. Only the CDR3 DNA stays, 42 bases, in frame from base 1. The germline V gene gives CDR1 as ENHRY and CDR2 as SYGVKD. Results and caveats for the whole study, not just this receptor: Sequencing depth was assumed to be roughly uniform across donors in the presence/absence analyses, though that assumption may not hold. In a later analysis, most CMV-associated TCR beta chains were found to appear HLA-restricted, with HLA associations seemingly driven largely by CMV exposure. Because counts were too low, roughly 16 rarely observed V segments, including chromosome 9 orphons, were left out of the earlier analysis of 500 to 650 of the donors. A cluster of highly shared sequence variants was judged likely to be a technical artifact of the sequencing pipeline. Across donors, most TCR sequences were observed very rarely, whereas some public TCRs were present in many individuals. When HLA alleles, especially DR and DQ, strongly co-occurred, TCR associations were difficult to assign to individual alleles. According to the authors, the approach could potentially be generalized to other disease states and immunological phenotypes. A later analysis reported that several top co-occurrence clusters appeared linked to parvovirus B19, influenza, CMV and Epstein-Barr virus. An association between a missense DCLRE1C variant and V-gene and J-gene trimming of TCR beta chains was found in a later genetic analysis and replicated in an independent cohort. A further reported finding was that TCR beta sequences accurately predicted the HLA-A and HLA-B alleles for most subjects in the first cohort. Correlated functional status among segregating V segments might reflect linkage disequilibrium, but an unknown experimental factor could not be ruled out. The classifier was reported to diagnose cytomegalovirus status with high specificity and sensitivity in both the original cohort and the validation cohort. In vitro tests confirmed that a few of the cytomegalovirus-associated TCR beta chains recognize cytomegalovirus antigens. According to a later analysis, TCR association rates differed among HLA loci, with DRB1 alleles showing the most associated TCRs and HLA-C alleles showing the fewest. According to a later genetic analysis, donors in an Asian-associated ancestry cluster had fewer N-insertions in productive TCRs than the approximately 700-donor mean. In an earlier analysis of 587 of the donors, most TCR beta V segments appeared in productive rearrangements about 87% or about 30% of the time, broadly matching IMGT annotations. Immune exposure information for the cohort was limited to CMV serostatus. The study gave a list of 150 to 200 TCR beta chains associated with cytomegalovirus. In a later analysis, around 17,000 TCR beta sequences were associated with specific HLA alleles at a false discovery rate of 0.05. The cohort was sequenced for TCR beta chains only, and without alpha or paired-chain data the features that could be detected were limited. The 87-base-pair reads could not distinguish some IMGT-functional V segments, including TRBV6-2 and TRBV6-3, so those segments were excluded. Compared with equally common non-associated chains, HLA-associated TCR beta chains in a later analysis were more clonally expanded and had lower generation probabilities. HLA typing was unavailable for some donors at each locus, so association tests used only the typed subset.

The cohort was made up of about 610 healthy bone marrow donors. Cohort members were all nominally healthy when sampled, although unrecorded immune exposures were likely present. The donor was CMV seropositive and was included in the group of some 290 seropositive cohort members. A peripheral blood sample was provided by each donor, and peripheral blood mononuclear cells were used for TCR beta sequencing. The Qiagen DNeasy Blood Extraction Kit was used to extract genomic DNA from the blood cell samples. Regarding this clone: The antigen it binds to is not known. No base qualities exist here, and no much larger clone lies one base off it.

To prepare the library, the immunoSEQ multiplex PCR assay was applied. A mixture of 60 forward primers for TCR Vbeta segments and 13 reverse primers for TCR Jbeta segments was used in the multiplex PCR. Amplification of the CDR3 region of rearranged TCR beta genes was performed with a multiplex PCR assay on genomic DNA. Amplified TCR beta libraries were sequenced as 87-base-pair reads on the Illumina HiSeq System. Per the source publication's procedure: A later analysis counted about 82 million unique TCR beta chains across the roughly 700 repertoires, and roughly 11 million of these chains were shared by at least two donors. A nearest-neighbor algorithm error-corrected the raw reads and collapsed the reads into unique sequences, merging closely related sequences to remove PCR and sequencing errors. To assign V, D and J gene segments, CDR3 sequences were aligned to IMGT reference sequences. For a sequence to be retained, a match of at least six nucleotides was required to both a V gene segment and a J gene segment. A rearrangement was called productive if the CDR3 had no stop codons and remained in frame with V and J, and every other rearrangement was called non-productive. CDR3 was defined according to IMGT convention as the region running from the second conserved V-encoded cysteine to the conserved J-encoded phenylalanine. The earlier analysis of a few hundred of the donors excluded sequences that lacked an unambiguous match to a single V gene segment. In an earlier analysis of 500 to 750 of the donors, V segments were called functional above 56.7% productive rearrangements and were called segregating when the between-donor standard deviation exceeded 5%. A statistical classification framework was developed to diagnose cytomegalovirus status using the catalog of TCR beta chain sequences. In a later analysis, TCR nucleotide sequences were compared against IMGT/GENE-DB human TR gene sequences so that V and J genes could be assigned. Using the TCRdist pipeline, a later analysis assigned CDR3 sequences along with most-parsimonious VDJ recombination scenarios. A later analysis defined each TCR beta chain by its CDR3 amino acid sequence plus V-gene family, and excluded reads lacking a unique V-gene family. As a way to deal with suspected cross-contamination and a sequencing artifact, a later analysis dropped roughly 620 nucleotide sequences that were highly shared and had low generation probability. A later analysis calculated a clonal expansion index for each public chain from normalized within-repertoire ranks of inferred template counts. A later analysis computed generation probabilities with a VDJ recombination model fitted to out-of-frame rearrangements, and checked the results against IGoR. Hypergeometric tests were used in a later analysis to score TCR-TCR, TCR-HLA and TCR-CMV co-occurrence, with a repertoire-size bias correction applied to the TCR pairs. To estimate false discovery rates, a later analysis permuted the HLA or CMV assignments 20 times. A later analysis grouped co-occurring TCRs with DBSCAN, adding TCRdist sequence similarity when clustering within HLA-allele-positive subsets. Repertoires with fewer than 30,000 or more than 120,000 public chains were left out of co-occurrence clustering, as were four to six repertoires with anomalous nucleotide sharing. TCRdb holds this immuneACCESS table with in-frame rearrangements only. Some clones are missing; in checked studies, unresolved V genes explain under half, and the rest has no known cause. Clonal size and the V and J genes are those of that table, whereas D and trimming came from the DNA. This sample gives roughly 180,000 clones in total; 77% of them show up just once. Approximately 1.5% of the sample goes to the ten largest clones.

The material sequenced was PBMCs. The TCR comes from a woman aged 30 to 39 in good health and CMV-seropositive. Recombination joined TRBV10-3 with TRBJ1-1; TRBD1 fits 8 bases in the junction. The nucleotide sequence reads as follows: TGTGCCATCACCGAGCAGGGGGCCCACACTGAAGCTTTCTTT. Translated, it reads CAITEQGAHTEAFF.